What follows are 29 T cell receptor beta chains derived from one specimen sequenced in a study of Ad26.COV2.S vaccination and SARS-CoV-2 variants. The data were produced by immunoSEQ multiplex PCR, yet TCRdb's version contains in-frame clones alone and is incomplete. The sample shows 500,000 or so clones, 87% of them seen only once. As for treatment: some 20 received Ad26.COV2.S at low or high dose, single or two shots; 5 received placebo; per-sample allocation not given. Collection of samples fell on day 63 after the first vaccine or placebo injection. The input for sequencing was peripheral blood, taken in a trial of Ad26.COV2.S vaccine versus placebo. These receptors were taken from a person aged 18 to 65 who received the Ad26.COV2.S COVID-19 vaccine or a placebo.

This chain connects TRBV9 to TRBJ2-1, with a weak D call TRBD1 (6 bases). V was shortened by 0 bases and J by 10 bases, with 11 bases between the two germline ends. Germline lookup yields CDR1 SGDLS and CDR2 YYNGEE. The CDR3 length is 13 residues. Here the CDR3 DNA reads TGTGCCAGCAGCGTAGATCCGGGACAAGAGCAGTTCTTC. This gives the protein CASSVDPGQEQFF.

The gene calls are TRBV6-5 and TRBJ2-7, with TRBD1 matching over 7 bases. Losses at the gene ends were 5 bases for V and 1 base for J; bases not matched to a gene: 8. This CDR3 spans 15 amino acids. The germline CDR1 and CDR2 sequences are MNHEY and SVGAGI. DNA for the CDR3: TGTGCCAGCAGTCGCGACAGGGCTGGGTCCTACGAGCAGTACTTC. Translated: CASSRDRAGSYEQYF.

The chain employs TRBV18 and TRBJ2-1; no firm D call. The V gene lost 4 bases and the J gene lost 0 bases, with 13 bases spanning the gap. CDR1 is KGHSH, CDR2 LQKENI, per germline. CDR3 length equals 16 residues. CDR3 residues: CASSRAPTLSYNEQFF. In nucleotides, the CDR3 is TGTGCCAGCTCACGGGCCCCGACCCTCTCCTACAATGAGCAGTTCTTC.

V gene TRBV19 combines with J gene TRBJ2-3, with a possible D match to TRBD1 (5 bases). The germline gives CDR1 LNHDA, CDR2 SQIVND (reference sequence). V lost 6 bases and J 4 bases, leaving 14 bases between the germline ends. CDR3 length: 14 residues. Here the CDR3 reads CASSPTPGPDTQYF. As DNA, the CDR3 is TGTGCCAGTAGCCCGACCCCAGGGCCAGATACGCAGTATTTT.

The chain combines TRBV4-1 with TRBJ1-1; D unclear. From germline, CDR1 is MGHRA and CDR2 YSYEKL. Trimming left V 5 bases short and J 1 base short, with 8 bases between. The CDR3 spans 13 residues. CDR3 amino acids: CASSSRRNTEAFF. Here the CDR3 DNA reads TGCGCCAGCAGCTCTCGTAGGAACACTGAAGCTTTCTTT.

The CDR3 region is CASSGLNNEQFF. The CDR3 bases are TGTGCCAGCAGTGGCCTTAACAATGAGCAGTTCTTC. The chain combines TRBV25-1 with TRBJ2-1; D is undetermined. Germline CDR1 MGHDK, CDR2 SYGVNS. V lost 4 bases to trimming and J lost 5 bases, with 6 bases between them. The CDR3 loop spans 12 amino acids.

J is TRBJ2-6 and V is TRBV7-3; D is undetermined. Trimming cost V 2 bases and J 2 bases, with 10 bases left between them. Germline V gene data show CDR1 as SGHTA and CDR2 as FQGTGA. The length of the CDR3 is 16 residues. The CDR3 is CASSLYGPPGANVLTF. CDR3 sequence (DNA): TGTGCCAGCAGCTTATATGGGCCGCCTGGGGCCAACGTCCTGACTTTC.

V and J are TRBV7-2 and TRBJ1-5; D is undetermined. V lost 7 bases, J lost 9 bases, and 13 bases lay in between. CDR3 length: 12 residues. Germline V gene lookup returns CDR1 SGHTA and CDR2 FQGNSA. The CDR3 reads CASTSSSGPQHF. The CDR3 DNA reads TGTGCCAGCACATCCTCTTCAGGGCCCCAGCATTTT.

The chain employs TRBV19 and TRBJ2-3; 7 bases line up with TRBD1. The CDR3 spans 15 residues. Trimming took 5 bases from V and 6 from J; bases not matched to a gene: 11. CDR1 is LNHDA, CDR2 SQIVND, per germline (reference sequence). This CDR3 reads CASSVSTGSLDTQYF. CDR3 nucleotides: TGTGCCAGTAGTGTCTCGACAGGGTCTTTGGATACGCAGTATTTT.

V usage is TRBV7-3 and J usage is TRBJ2-1; the D gene is possibly TRBD1 (7 bases). CDR1 is SGHTA, CDR2 FQGTGA, per germline. V lost 3 bases to trimming and J lost 8 bases, with 14 bases between them. This CDR3 is 14 amino acids long. The CDR3 reads CASSFRDREDEQFF. In DNA form, the CDR3 reads TGTGCCAGCAGCTTCCGCGACAGGGAGGATGAGCAGTTCTTC.

V gene TRBV5-1 combines with J gene TRBJ2-2; D unclear. Trimming removed 5 bases at V and 3 bases at J, with 14 bases between. The CDR3 loop spans 15 amino acids. CDR1 SGHRS and CDR2 YFSETQ come from the germline V gene. CDR3 coding DNA: TGCGCCAGCAGGGCTTTTGGGGTCGACACCGGGGAGCTGTTTTTT. Protein product: CASRAFGVDTGELFF. The full variable domain, rest sourced from reference TRBV5-1 and TRBJ2-2, is KAGVTQTPRYLIKTRGQQVTLSCSPISGHRSVSWYQQTPGQGLQFLFEYFSETQRNKGNFPGRFSGRQFSNSRSEMNVSTLELGDSALYLCASRAFGVDTGELFFGEGSRLTVL.

The DNA for the CDR3 is TGTGCCAGCAGTACCGCGGCGGGGTACAATGAGCAGTTCTTC. As protein: CASSTAAGYNEQFF. This chain links TRBV7-3 with TRBJ2-1, with D tentatively TRBD2 (6 bases). The CDR3 is 14 residues long. V was cut by 6 bases and J by 4 bases, with 13 bases left in between. Per germline, CDR1 SGHTA and CDR2 FQGTGA.

The rearrangement joins TRBV5-1 to TRBJ1-1; D is possibly TRBD1 (6 bases). The germline V gene encodes CDR1 SGHRS and CDR2 YFSETQ. The CDR3 sequence is 13 residues long. Trimming shortened V by 5 bases and J by 1 base, and 9 bases separated the two germline ends. The CDR3 spells CASRTDRNTEAFF. The CDR3 DNA is TGCGCCAGCAGAACGGACAGGAACACTGAAGCTTTCTTT.

This clone has a single count. V usage is TRBV6-5 and J usage is TRBJ1-1; D not resolved. Deletions cut 5 bases from V and 1 base from J, with 14 bases between. CDR1 is MNHEY and CDR2 is SVGAGI in the germline V gene. This CDR3 is built from 15 residues. CDR3 DNA sequence: TGTGCCAGCAGTCCGACGGGAGTTCAGAACACTGAAGCTTTCTTT. Residues: CASSPTGVQNTEAFF.

This rearrangement joins TRBV9 to TRBJ2-2, with TRBD1 matching 8 bases. The CDR3 consists of 15 residues. The V segment lost 0 bases and the J segment 4 bases; nucleotides outside the gene matches: 2. CDR1 is SGDLS and CDR2 is YYNGEE in the germline V gene. Here the CDR3 reads CASSVVTGGTGELFF. CDR3 DNA sequence: TGTGCCAGCAGCGTAGTCACAGGGGGCACCGGGGAGCTGTTTTTT.

This chain uses TRBV2 with TRBJ2-2, with a tentative D call TRBD1 (5 bases). CDR1 and CDR2 (germline): SNHLY, FYNNEI. Trimming removed 8 bases from V and 3 bases from J, with 10 bases in between. This CDR3 is built from 13 residues. This chain's CDR3 is CASLRDHTGELFF. Written as DNA, the CDR3 is TGTGCCAGCCTCAGGGATCACACCGGGGAGCTGTTTTTT. Full variable domain (missing parts from reference TRBV2 and TRBJ2-2): EPEVTQTPSHQVTQMGQEVILRCVPISNHLYFYWYRQILGQKVEFLVSFYNNEISEKSEIFDDQFSVERPDGSNFTLKIRSTKLEDSAMYFCASLRDHTGELFFGEGSRLTVL.

This clone was detected only a few times. V usage is TRBV6-5 and J usage is TRBJ1-3; 7 bases line up with TRBD1. Per the germline V gene, CDR1 is MNHEY and CDR2 is SVGAGI. V was pared by 6 bases and J by 7 bases, with 12 bases of the junction left unmatched. The CDR3 has 15 residues. The CDR3 is CASSLNRGGGNTIYF. Here the CDR3 DNA reads TGTGCCAGCAGCCTCAACAGGGGTGGGGGGAACACCATATATTTT.

The genes are TRBV24-1 and TRBJ1-5, with TRBD1 matching over 7 bases. V lost 4 bases, J lost 4 bases, and 6 bases stayed unmatched. Germline CDR1 reads KGHDR; CDR2 reads SFDVKD. The CDR3 is made up of 15 amino acids. CDR3 coding DNA: TGTGCCACCAGTGACCCTGGGACAGTTAATCAGCCCCAGCATTTT. Its translation is CATSDPGTVNQPQHF.

The rearrangement links TRBV19 to TRBJ2-5; weak D call: TRBD2 (5 bases). The CDR3 loop spans 13 amino acids. The V end was cut by 3 bases, the J end by 3 bases, with 8 bases between. The germline V gene has CDR1 LNHDA and CDR2 SQIVND (reference sequence). The CDR3 coding sequence is TGTGCCAGTAGTATCGGGAATAAAGAGACCCAGTACTTC. Protein product: CASSIGNKETQYF.

As regards this clone: A read error may produce the germline difference seen at one junction end. The chain combines TRBV6-1 with TRBJ1-1; TRBD1 matches 10 bases. The V gene's germline CDR1 is MNHNS and CDR2 SASEGT. This CDR3 has 15 residues. The CDR3: CASREDRGLNTEAFF. For the CDR3, the DNA is TGTGCCAGCAGGGAAGACAGGGGGCTGAACACTGAAGCTTTCTTT.

The rearrangement joins TRBV19 to TRBJ2-7, with a possible D match to TRBD1 (7 bases). The CDR3 extends over 14 amino acids. From germline, CDR1 is LNHDA and CDR2 SQIVND (reference sequence). V was pared by 5 bases and J by 4 bases, with 15 bases between. DNA of the CDR3: TGTGCCAGTAGTCTCAGGGGGGTCGGTTACGAGCAGTACTTC. Amino acid sequence: CASSLRGVGYEQYF.

The chain joins TRBV21-1 to TRBJ1-4; the table's D call, TRBD1, has no DNA check behind it. TRBV21-1 constitutes a pseudogene. CDR3 length: 18 residues. CDR3 DNA sequence: TGTGCCAGCAGCTCATCGAGGGCTCCAGGGGTTTCGAGTGAAAAACTGTTTTTT. Residues: CASSSSRAPGVSSEKLFF.

V and J are TRBV3-1 (or the pseudogene TRBV3-2) and TRBJ2-1; 7 bases agree with TRBD2. This CDR3 has 17 amino acids. Germline loops: CDR1 LGHDT, CDR2 YNNKEL (reference sequence). V lost 2 bases, J lost 8 bases, and 15 bases stayed unmatched. CDR3 region: CASSQSLARSPPDEQFF. DNA of the CDR3: TGTGCCAGCAGCCAATCACTAGCGAGATCGCCGCCCGATGAGCAGTTCTTC.

The rearrangement joins TRBV30 to TRBJ2-1; 8 nucleotides line up with TRBD2. Trimming removed 5 bases from V and 8 bases from J; junction bases left unmatched: 2. This CDR3 is built from 11 residues. Germline V gene lookup returns CDR1 GTSNPN and CDR2 SVGIG (reference sequence). The CDR3 reads CAWSGRDEQFF. DNA for the CDR3: TGTGCCTGGTCCGGGAGGGATGAGCAGTTCTTC.

J is TRBJ2-7 and V is TRBV28; D gene uncertain. Germline CDR1 and CDR2: MDHEN and SYDVKM. The ends were cut back, 3 bases at V and 2 bases at J, with 8 bases in the middle. The CDR3 consists of 13 residues. The CDR3 protein is CASSFGGTYEQYF. The CDR3 nucleotides read TGTGCCAGCAGTTTTGGCGGCACCTACGAGCAGTACTTC.

J is TRBJ1-1 and V is TRBV7-6, with D possibly being TRBD1 (6 bases). V was clipped by 5 bases and J by 0 bases, with 16 bases between them. From germline, CDR1 is SGHVS and CDR2 FNYEAQ. The CDR3 extends over 16 amino acids. The CDR3: CASSPSAGVMNTEAFF. DNA of the CDR3: TGTGCCAGCAGCCCCAGTGCAGGGGTTATGAACACTGAAGCTTTCTTT.

The CDR3 protein is CASSRAQNNEQFF. The CDR3 region has the DNA TGTGCCAGCAGCCGAGCCCAGAACAATGAGCAGTTCTTC. The chain couples TRBV7-9 to TRBJ2-1; D not resolved. Trimming removed 5 bases from V and 5 bases from J, with 10 bases in between. This CDR3 has 13 amino acids. Germline V gives CDR1 SEHNR, CDR2 FQNEAQ (reference sequence).

The gene calls are TRBV7-2 and TRBJ1-2; no clear D gene. Looked up from germline, CDR1 is SGHTA and CDR2 is FQGNSA. The ends were cut back, 3 bases at V and 4 bases at J, with 9 bases in the middle. CDR3 length equals 13 residues. The CDR3 region is CASSFGSLYGYTF. The DNA of the CDR3 is TGTGCCAGCAGCTTCGGGAGCCTCTATGGCTACACCTTC.

The CDR3, as DNA: TGTGCCTGGAGTGTAAGTCCAGGACTCAATGAGCAGTTCTTC. This translates into CAWSVSPGLNEQFF. The chain combines TRBV30 with TRBJ2-1; a weak D match, TRBD2 (5 bases). This CDR3 comprises 14 residues. The ends were cut back, 0 bases at V and 6 bases at J, with 12 bases in the middle. Per germline, CDR1 GTSNPN and CDR2 SVGIG (reference sequence).